These 11 T cell receptor beta chains were all obtained from the same sample, sequenced in a study of T-cell memory formation after mild COVID-19. MiXCR was run by TCRdb on the 5' RACE reads, yielding one entry per CDR3 protein. The sample lists around 200,000 distinct CDR3 sequences, around 21% occurring once. The sequenced sample was PBMCs or a T cell subset sorted from them (not recorded which). The receptors come from an adult woman who had mild COVID-19 (a few samples of this study predate the infection). Cell type and time point are not known.

The table lists this clonotype with a few counts. The chain carries TRBV7-2 and TRBJ2-7; no clear D. Trimming pared 4 bases from V and 5 bases from J, leaving 15 bases between. The CDR3 extends over 14 amino acids. Germline assignment: CDR1 SGHTA and CDR2 FQGNSA. This CDR3 is CASSSTSAIHEQYF. As DNA, the CDR3 is TGTGCCAGCAGCTCCACCTCGGCAATCCACGAGCAGTACTTC.

This chain connects TRBV6-1 to TRBJ2-7; D not certain. The V gene lost 6 bases and the J gene lost 0 bases, with 15 bases spanning the gap. The CDR3 has 15 amino acids. Germline assignment: CDR1 MNHNS and CDR2 SASEGT. Here the CDR3 DNA reads TGTGCCAGCAGCTCCGCAATAGGGATCTCCTACGAGCAGTACTTC. Encoded protein: CASSSAIGISYEQYF.

The CDR3 nucleotides read TGTGCCAGCAGTTATGGGACAGGGGGCTATGGCTACACCTTC. As protein: CASSYGTGGYGYTF. The V gene is TRBV6-5, the J gene TRBJ1-2; 11 bases agree with TRBD1. This CDR3 has 14 amino acids. The V segment lost 3 bases and the J segment 4 bases; nucleotides outside the gene matches: 1. Germline assignment: CDR1 MNHEY and CDR2 SVGAGI.

This clonotype was observed at least ten times. J is TRBJ2-3 and V is TRBV9, with TRBD2 matching 8 bases. Germline V gene data show CDR1 as SGDLS and CDR2 as YYNGEE. This CDR3 is built from 15 residues. The junction had 8 bases not matched to a gene; V was cut back by 3 bases and J by 5 bases. The CDR3 loop reads CASSALGLVQDTQYF. The CDR3 DNA reads as TGTGCCAGCAGCGCCCTGGGACTAGTCCAAGATACGCAGTATTTT.

A few counts support this clonotype. The chain joins TRBV7-9 to TRBJ2-1; 10 bases match TRBD1. CDR1 is SEHNR, CDR2 FQNEAQ, per germline (reference sequence). The ends lost 4 bases at V and 6 bases at J; junction bases unmatched: 3. This CDR3 is built from 14 residues. The chain's CDR3 is CASSSRTGGNEQFF. In DNA, the CDR3 is TGTGCCAGCAGCTCGAGGACAGGGGGCAATGAGCAGTTCTTC. Drawing the rest from reference TRBV7-9 and TRBJ2-1, the complete variable domain is DTGVSQNPRHKITKRGQNVTFRCDPISEHNRLYWYRQTLGQGPEFLTYFQNEAQLEKSRLLSDRFSAERPKGSFSTLEIQRTEQGDSAMYLCASSSRTGGNEQFFGPGTRLTVL.

This chain links TRBV7-8 with TRBJ1-5, with 8 bases lining up with TRBD1. Unmatched junction bases numbered 9, after V lost 2 bases and J lost 0 bases. The CDR3 extends over 18 amino acids. The germline V gene encodes CDR1 SGHVS and CDR2 FQNEAQ. CDR3 sequence: CASSLPHGTGRSNQPQHF. CDR3 bases: TGTGCCAGCAGCTTACCTCACGGGACAGGCCGTAGCAATCAGCCCCAGCATTTT.

The rearrangement links TRBV15 to TRBJ2-1; D gene uncertain. V lost 0 bases and J lost 4, with 7 bases in between. Germline values: CDR1 LNHNV, CDR2 YYDKDF (reference sequence). CDR3 size: 14 residues. Here the CDR3 reads CATSREKDYNEQFF. Written as DNA, the CDR3 is TGTGCCACCAGCAGAGAGAAGGATTACAATGAGCAGTTCTTC.

The V and J genes are TRBV28 and TRBJ2-1, with D unclear. Trimming left V 4 bases short and J 4 bases short, with 17 bases between. CDR1 is MDHEN, CDR2 SYDVKM, per germline. The CDR3 is 16 amino acids. This CDR3 reads CASSSPMDGVYNEQFF. CDR3 nucleotides: TGTGCCAGCAGTTCCCCCATGGACGGAGTTTACAATGAGCAGTTCTTC.

Many counts were recorded for this clonotype. This chain uses TRBV15 with TRBJ2-1; D is uncertain. With 1 base removed from V and 3 bases from J, the gap between germline ends came to 7 bases. This CDR3 comprises 14 residues. CDR1 is LNHNV, CDR2 YYDKDF, per germline (reference sequence). The CDR3: CATSRARYYNEQFF. The CDR3 DNA reads TGTGCCACCAGCAGAGCTAGATACTACAATGAGCAGTTCTTC.

The rearrangement joins TRBV20-1 to TRBJ1-1; D call uncertain. Trimming pared 2 bases from V and 3 bases from J, leaving 7 bases between. The CDR3 has 12 amino acids. Germline lookup yields CDR1 DFQATT and CDR2 SNEGSKA (reference sequence). In DNA, the CDR3 is TGCAGTGCTAGACCCGGGGACACTGAAGCTTTCTTT. It translates to CSARPGDTEAFF.

This clonotype came up a few times. The V and J genes are TRBV12-3 or TRBV12-4 and TRBJ2-7; 7 bases fit TRBD2. Trimming removed 2 bases from V and 4 bases from J; junction bases left unmatched: 5. The CDR3 totals 14 residues. CDR3 in DNA: TGTGCCAGCAGTTTAAGCGGGACGACATACGAGCAGTACTTC. Protein: CASSLSGTTYEQYF.